The clone carrying this T cell receptor (beta chain) has only one observation. Sequenced by immunoSEQ multiplex PCR; TCRdb stores in-frame clones only, minus some. Among about 250,000 clones listed, approximately 88% were seen once. Germline CDR1 and CDR2: SGHVS and FQNEAQ. The V end was cut by 4 bases, the J end by 7 bases, with 11 bases between. The CDR3 sequence is 13 residues long. The record originates from a study of blood T cell repertoires in COVID-19. Study in general: COVID-19 samples, acute and convalescent, were from the United States, Italy and Spain. Nucleic acid was either cDNA or gDNA, and it came from T cells, B-cell-depleted T cells, or PBMCs.

The sequence derives from a man aged 35-49 years with acute or convalescent COVID-19. The chain employs TRBV7-8 and TRBJ1-5; D perhaps matches TRBD1 (6 bases). Input material: peripheral blood. CDR3 coding DNA: TGTGCCAGCAGCTCCGACAGGACGCAGCCCCAGCATTTT. It is translated as CASSSDRTQPQHF.